This T cell receptor beta chain was found in a study of human T cells and chemical hapten exposure. This clonotype was detected ten times or more. Trimming removed 2 bases at V and 0 bases at J, with 9 bases between. The V gene's germline CDR1 is SGHTA and CDR2 FQGNSA. The CDR3 covers 15 residues. During construction of the library, unique molecular identifiers were attached to individual cDNA molecules for quantitative, reproducible TCR counting. TCRdb re-derived calls from the RACE reads in MiXCR, one entry per CDR3 protein. The repertoire has some 43,000 distinct CDR3 sequences, about 4.2% of them found once; the top ten carry around 26%. Time point of the sample: patch test 1, 2 weeks after DPC sensitization. Treatment specified: therapeutic diphenylcyclopropenone sensitization with weekly scalp DPC. Someone pulled total RNA out of unfractionated whole blood. Patients had alopecia, were aged 18 to 70, and were not pregnant.

This TCR was recovered from a man aged 50 to 59 with alopecia areata. Some clones in this sample may be carry-over from other donors' samples. The chain employs TRBV7-2 and TRBJ2-3; D is unresolved. Sequences were derived from whole blood, sampled in connection with sensitization to the hapten diphenylcyclopropenone (DPC). The CDR3 sequence: CASSLYSTSTDTQYF. CDR3 DNA: TGTGCCAGCAGCTTATACTCCACCAGCACAGATACGCAGTATTTT. The full variable domain, with the rest looked up from reference TRBV7-2 and TRBJ2-3, is GAGVSQSPSNKVTEKGKDVELRCDPISGHTALYWYRQSLGQGLEFLIYFQGNSAPDKSGLPSDRFSAERTGGSVSTLTIQRTQQEDSAVYLCASSLYSTSTDTQYFGPGTRLTVL.